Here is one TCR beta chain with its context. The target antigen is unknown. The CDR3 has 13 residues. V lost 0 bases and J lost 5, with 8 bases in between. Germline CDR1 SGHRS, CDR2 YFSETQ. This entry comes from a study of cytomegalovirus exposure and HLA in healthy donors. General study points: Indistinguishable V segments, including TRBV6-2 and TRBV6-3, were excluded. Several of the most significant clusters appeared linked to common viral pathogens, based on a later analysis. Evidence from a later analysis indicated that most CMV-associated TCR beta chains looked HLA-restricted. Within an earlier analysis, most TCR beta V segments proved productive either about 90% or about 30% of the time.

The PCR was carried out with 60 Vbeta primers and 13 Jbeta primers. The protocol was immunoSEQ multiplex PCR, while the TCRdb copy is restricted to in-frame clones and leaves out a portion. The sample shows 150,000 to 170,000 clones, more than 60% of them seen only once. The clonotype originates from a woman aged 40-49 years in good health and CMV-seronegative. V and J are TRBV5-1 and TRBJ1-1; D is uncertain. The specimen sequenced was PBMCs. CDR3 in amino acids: CASSLGRGTEAFF. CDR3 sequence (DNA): TGCGCCAGCAGCTTGGGACGGGGAACTGAAGCTTTCTTT.